This T cell receptor (beta chain) is from a study of blood T cells in healthy people across ages. This clonotype was picked up many times. Its specificity is unknown. Study outcomes and limitations: TCR beta diversity correlated strongly with naive T cell percentage. Unsorted PBMC material precluded a definitive naive versus antigen-experienced comparison.

Germline CDR1 SGHKS, CDR2 YYEKEE (reference sequence). CDR3 size: 13 residues. The V gene lost 3 bases and the J gene lost 3 bases, with 10 bases spanning the gap. Individuals who donated were healthy Caucasians from Russia aged about 6 to 100. The amount of total RNA extracted per sample was at least 5 micrograms. A second PCR, run for about 7 to 11 cycles, used a sample-barcoded 5' primer plus a J-beta primer mix. TCRdb reprocessed the 5' RACE reads with MiXCR, giving one entry per CDR3 protein. The profile covers 1 million or so distinct CDR3 sequences, with 45% appearing a single time and about 20% taken by the ten largest.

The receptor comes from a woman aged 55-75 years in good health. The sequencing input was blood. This chain connects TRBV5-5 to TRBJ2-7; a possible D gene is TRBD2 (5 bases). The CDR3 nucleotides read TGTGCCAGCAGCTCCGGGATTTACTACGAGCAGTACTTC. It codes for CASSSGIYYEQYF.